These 32 T cell receptor beta chains originate from one sample sequenced in a study of response to subunit inactivated influenza vaccine. TCRdb re-called the RT-PCR reads with MiXCR, one entry per CDR3 protein. The table has a few hundred thousand distinct CDR3 sequences, approximately 10% seen once. These data were also reused for a study on T cells expressing NK-cell markers. That paper notes: Beta-chain TCR cDNA was generated via 5'RACE template switching with UMIs.

The specimen comprised PBMCs from blood, sampled on the day of vaccination. These receptors all stem from a man aged 45-65 years who received an inactivated influenza vaccine.

The chain uses TRBV5-1 and TRBJ2-7, with 7 bases identical to TRBD1. V shed 5 bases, J shed 3 bases, and the junction held 14 bases outside the gene matches. This CDR3 comprises 16 residues. Germline V lookup: CDR1 SGHRS, CDR2 YFSETQ. The CDR3 nucleotides are TGCGCCAGCAGATATGAGGGGGCGTTGAGAGGCTACGAGCAGTACTTC. Residues: CASRYEGALRGYEQYF.

This clonotype was counted a few times. This chain connects TRBV12-3 or TRBV12-4 to TRBJ2-1, with 7 bases that match TRBD1. CDR3 length equals 14 residues. With V trimmed by 8 bases and J by 7 bases, 11 bases remained unmatched. CDR3 loop: CASRWGGRGNEQFF. CDR3 nucleotides: TGTGCCAGCCGCTGGGGCGGCAGGGGGAATGAGCAGTTCTTC.

This clonotype appeared a few times. The gene calls are TRBV15 and TRBJ2-2, with TRBD1 identical over 10 bases. The V segment lost 8 bases and the J segment 7 bases; nucleotides outside the gene matches: 13. CDR1 and CDR2 (germline): LNHNV, YYDKDF (reference sequence). This CDR3 is 16 amino acids long. As DNA, the CDR3 is TGTGCCACCGCCAGGGACAGGGGTCGTTTAGGCGGGGAGCTGTTTTTT. As protein: CATARDRGRLGGELFF.

This sequence joins TRBV16 and TRBJ1-5, with TRBD1 matching 9 bases. The CDR3 has 15 residues. The germline V gene has CDR1 KGHSY and CDR2 FQNENV. J lost 5 bases, V lost 5 bases, and 7 bases had no gene match. CDR3 sequence (DNA): TGTGCCAGCAGCGAGAACAGGGGGCGATATCAGCCCCAGCATTTT. Amino acids: CASSENRGRYQPQHF.

The V gene is TRBV3-1, the J gene TRBJ2-7; no reliable D call. The germline V gene encodes CDR1 LGHDT and CDR2 YNNKEL (reference sequence). Trimming shortened V by 1 base and J by 0 bases, and 10 bases separated the two germline ends. CDR3 size: 15 residues. DNA for the CDR3: TGTGCCAGCAGCCAAGTCAGGATCAGCTCCTACGAGCAGTACTTC. Protein sequence: CASSQVRISSYEQYF.

The V call is TRBV4-2, the J call TRBJ2-1, with D uncertain. Germline V gene data show CDR1 as LGHNA and CDR2 as YNFKEQ. Deletions cut 2 bases from V and 5 bases from J, with 16 bases between. The CDR3 is 16 amino acids. The CDR3 spells CASSQQASRIHNEQFF. The CDR3 DNA is TGTGCCAGCAGCCAACAGGCTAGTCGGATACACAATGAGCAGTTCTTC.

The CDR3 region is CASSQGRGGWNEQFF. CDR3 in DNA: TGTGCCAGCAGCCAAGGGCGGGGGGGCTGGAATGAGCAGTTCTTC. The chain uses TRBV3-1 and TRBJ2-1, with 9 bases aligning to TRBD2. The CDR3 extends over 15 amino acids. The V gene end was trimmed by 1 base and the J gene end by 7 bases; junction bases not matched to a gene: 5. Germline CDR1 LGHDT, CDR2 YNNKEL (reference sequence).

This clonotype has only a few counts. This sequence joins TRBV4-1 and TRBJ1-5; the match to TRBD1 covers 7 bases. Germline V CDR1 and CDR2: MGHRA, YSYEKL. Trimming took 4 bases from V and 0 from J; bases not matched to a gene: 3. There are 15 residues in the CDR3. CDR3 loop: CASSRDRDSNQPQHF. CDR3 coding DNA: TGCGCCAGCAGCCGGGACAGAGATAGCAATCAGCCCCAGCATTTT.

The chain is built from TRBV6-5 and TRBJ2-2; D gene ambiguous. The length of the CDR3 is 12 residues. Germline V gene sequence: CDR1 MNHEY, CDR2 SVGAGI. V lost 6 bases, J lost 5 bases, and 7 bases lay in between. The CDR3, as DNA: TGTGCCAGCAGAGCATTAACCGGGGAGCTGTTTTTT. Its protein product is CASRALTGELFF.

This clonotype was detected a few times. V is TRBV4-1 and J is TRBJ2-7, with no clear D. Germline values: CDR1 MGHRA, CDR2 YSYEKL. The CDR3 totals 13 residues. The V end lost 4 bases, the J end lost 7 bases, and 14 bases lay between the germline ends. CDR3 coding DNA: TGCGCCAGCAGCCGGTCGGCAAAACTGGAGCAGTACTTC. It is translated as CASSRSAKLEQYF.

This clonotype was picked up many times. The chain recombines TRBV6-1 with TRBJ1-5; D is unclear. This CDR3 spans 13 amino acids. Germline assignment: CDR1 MNHNS and CDR2 SASEGT. V shed 6 bases and J shed 5 bases, with 11 bases lying between them. This chain's CDR3 is CASSPYLYQPQHF. DNA for the CDR3: TGTGCCAGCAGCCCCTATCTTTATCAGCCCCAGCATTTT.

The V and J genes are TRBV6-5 and TRBJ2-3; 7 nucleotides match TRBD1. The junction had 7 bases not matched to a gene; V was cut back by 2 bases and J by 5 bases. CDR1 is MNHEY and CDR2 is SVGAGI in the germline V gene. The CDR3 spans 15 residues. The CDR3 sequence is CASSYNVAGGDTQYF. The CDR3 bases are TGTGCCAGCAGTTACAACGTGGCAGGGGGAGATACGCAGTATTTT.

This clonotype showed up just a few times. The chain links TRBV29-1 to TRBJ2-1; 9 positions agree with TRBD2. Losses at the gene ends were 4 bases for V and 10 bases for J; bases not matched to a gene: 5. Germline CDR1 and CDR2: SQVTM and ANQGSEA. This CDR3 is 12 amino acids long. The CDR3 nucleotides read TGCAGCGTTGGGCGGGAGGGCCGGGAGCAGTTCTTC. This translates into CSVGREGREQFF.

The CDR3 sequence: CASGPSGGQPQHF. The CDR3 DNA reads TGTGCCAGCGGACCTTCCGGGGGGCAGCCCCAGCATTTT. The rearrangement joins TRBV12-3 or TRBV12-4 to TRBJ1-5, with a possible D match to TRBD1 (5 bases). The V end lost 8 bases, the J end lost 7 bases, and 15 bases lay between the germline ends. The CDR3 runs 13 residues.

The table lists this clonotype with a few counts. The chain couples TRBV19 to TRBJ1-2, with 8 nucleotides matching TRBD1. Unmatched junction bases numbered 10, after V lost 5 bases and J lost 5 bases. There are 15 residues in the CDR3. Germline CDR1 reads LNHDA; CDR2 reads SQIVND (reference sequence). CDR3 protein: CASSRSPGGGYGYTF. The CDR3 nucleotides are TGTGCCAGTAGTCGCAGCCCAGGGGGCGGATATGGCTACACCTTC.

V is TRBV5-5 and J is TRBJ2-5, with 12 bases fitting TRBD2. V lost 4 bases and J lost 8; bases outside the gene matches: 9. The CDR3 spans 15 residues. CDR1 SGHKS and CDR2 YYEKEE come from the germline V gene (reference sequence). The CDR3 DNA is TGTGCCAGCAGCCCAAGGACTAGCGGGGAGATCACCCAGTACTTC. Translation: CASSPRTSGEITQYF.

This clonotype was counted a few times. V usage is TRBV6-5 and J usage is TRBJ2-7, with D unresolved. The length of the CDR3 is 11 residues. The germline V gene has CDR1 MNHEY and CDR2 SVGAGI. V was cut by 8 bases and J by 7 bases, with 12 bases left in between. The CDR3 DNA follows: TGTGCCAGCCACCACTCGCGGGAGCAGTACTTC. It encodes CASHHSREQYF.

This clonotype occurred many times. The junction differs from germline at one of its ends, possibly a read error. The V gene is TRBV20-1, the J gene TRBJ1-1; D remains ambiguous. Germline CDR1 DFQATT, CDR2 SNEGSKA (reference sequence). This CDR3 contains 13 residues. The CDR3 loop reads CSAKKTVKTEAFF. The CDR3 DNA reads as TGCAGTGCTAAAAAGACGGTGAAGACTGAAGCTTTCTTT.

The J gene is TRBJ2-1, the V gene TRBV3-1; 9 positions agree with TRBD2. The CDR3 length is 15 residues. Germline loops: CDR1 LGHDT, CDR2 YNNKEL (reference sequence). V gave up 0 bases and J gave up 10 bases; unmatched junction bases: 7. The CDR3 DNA reads as TGTGCCAGCAGCCAAGATTGGACTAGCGACCGGGAGCAGTTCTTC. Its protein product is CASSQDWTSDREQFF.

The J gene is TRBJ1-3, the V gene TRBV12-3 or TRBV12-4; D gene unclear. The V and J ends lost 1 base and 0 bases respectively, with 10 bases between them. The CDR3 consists of 16 residues. CDR3 sequence (DNA): TGTGCCAGCAGTTTAGGTGACTCCCCCTCTGGAAACACCATATATTTT. The encoded protein is CASSLGDSPSGNTIYF.

This chain joins TRBV3-1 and TRBJ2-7; 7 bases align to TRBD1. The CDR3 has 13 amino acids. V gave up 4 bases and J gave up 6 bases; unmatched junction bases: 6. Germline CDR1 reads LGHDT; CDR2 reads YNNKEL (reference sequence). CDR3 loop: CASSRYRGGEQYF. In nucleotides, the CDR3 is TGTGCCAGCAGCCGTTACAGGGGCGGCGAGCAGTACTTC.

In its sample, this clonotype was seen many times. The chain combines TRBV2 with TRBJ1-1; no reliable D call. CDR1 and CDR2 from the germline V gene are SNHLY and FYNNEI. The CDR3 spans 11 residues. V lost 6 bases to trimming and J lost 5 bases, with 7 bases between them. CDR3 region: CASRYSTEAFF. For the CDR3, the DNA is TGTGCCAGCAGGTACAGTACTGAAGCTTTCTTT.

The sample holds a few counts of this clonotype. V usage is TRBV29-1 and J usage is TRBJ2-1, with no clear D. The germline CDR1 and CDR2 sequences are SQVTM and ANQGSEA. Trimming shortened V by 4 bases and J by 3 bases, and 16 bases separated the two germline ends. The length of the CDR3 is 15 residues. The CDR3 region has the DNA TGCAGCGTTGCCACGATAATAGGCCTCTACAATGAGCAGTTCTTC. Its translation is CSVATIIGLYNEQFF.

The chain employs TRBV20-1 and TRBJ1-1; D gene unclear. The CDR3 is 10 residues long. The V end was cut by 2 bases, the J end by 7 bases, with 5 bases between. The germline V gene has CDR1 DFQATT and CDR2 SNEGSKA (reference sequence). The CDR3 protein is CSARQNEAFF. The CDR3 nucleotides read TGCAGTGCTAGACAGAATGAAGCTTTCTTT.

A few counts support this clonotype. The chain carries TRBV7-2 and TRBJ1-2; D is unclear. Trimming left V 6 bases short and J 6 bases short, with 20 bases between. The CDR3 is made up of 15 amino acids. Per germline, CDR1 SGHTA and CDR2 FQGNSA. CDR3 in DNA: TGTGCCAGCAGAATAGGAGGAGTGTTAAGGGATGGCTACACCTTC. Protein sequence: CASRIGGVLRDGYTF.

CDR3 loop: CASSQKGGPTDTQYF. Here the CDR3 DNA reads TGTGCCAGCAGCCAAAAGGGGGGGCCTACAGATACGCAGTATTTT. This chain connects TRBV5-4 to TRBJ2-3, with a weak D call TRBD2 (7 bases). CDR1 and CDR2 from the germline V gene are SGHNT and YYREEE (reference sequence). V was shortened by 4 bases and J by 3 bases, with 15 bases between the two germline ends. The CDR3 totals 15 residues.

Only a few counts were recorded for this clonotype. This chain joins TRBV11-2 and TRBJ2-7; D might be TRBD2 (6 bases). There are 14 residues in the CDR3. Per germline, CDR1 SGHAT and CDR2 FQNNGV. V was clipped by 1 base and J by 5 bases, with 12 bases between them. In DNA, the CDR3 is TGTGCCAGCAGCTTAGGGGCAGGGAGGCACGAGCAGTACTTC. Amino acids: CASSLGAGRHEQYF.

V is TRBV28 and J is TRBJ2-7; 7 bases are a match to TRBD1. Trimming at V came to 3 bases and at J to 5 bases, leaving 13 bases not matched to a gene. Germline values: CDR1 MDHEN, CDR2 SYDVKM. The CDR3 consists of 16 residues. CDR3 residues: CASSLTQDRVGHEQYF. Here the CDR3 DNA reads TGTGCCAGCAGTTTGACCCAAGACAGGGTGGGCCACGAGCAGTACTTC.

Of note for this clonotype: Given a much more abundant clone one base away, this may be a read error. The J gene is TRBJ1-3, the V gene TRBV4-1; perhaps TRBD1 as D (6 bases). Germline V lookup: CDR1 MGHRA, CDR2 YSYEKL. This CDR3 contains 15 residues. The CDR3 loop is CASSLDSNSGNTMYF. The DNA of the CDR3 is TGCGCCAGCAGCCTGGACAGTAACTCTGGAAACACCATGTATTTT.

The sample holds a few counts of this clonotype. J is TRBJ2-5 and V is TRBV7-9; 8 nucleotides line up with TRBD1. The CDR3 covers 15 residues. Germline V gene sequence: CDR1 SEHNR, CDR2 FQNEAQ (reference sequence). J was trimmed by 3 bases and V by 5 bases; bases with no gene match: 8. The CDR3: CASSPGQGTKETQYF. DNA for the CDR3: TGTGCCAGCAGCCCCGGACAGGGAACAAAAGAGACCCAGTACTTC.

This clonotype was seen more than once but under ten times. The gene calls are TRBV28 and TRBJ1-5, with D hard to call. In germline, CDR1 is MDHEN, CDR2 SYDVKM. The V end was cut by 1 base, the J end by 7 bases, with 14 bases between. CDR3 length: 15 amino acids. In DNA, the CDR3 is TGTGCCAGCAGTTTATTTGGGGTGGCGGAGCAGCCCCAGCATTTT. It translates to CASSLFGVAEQPQHF.

The chain joins TRBV28 to TRBJ2-5; the D is unclear. The CDR3 is made up of 12 amino acids. Trimming stripped 5 bases from V and 4 bases from J, with 8 bases between. CDR1 and CDR2 (germline): MDHEN, SYDVKM. The CDR3: CASSITLETQYF. In nucleotides, the CDR3 is TGTGCCAGCAGTATTACCTTAGAGACCCAGTACTTC.